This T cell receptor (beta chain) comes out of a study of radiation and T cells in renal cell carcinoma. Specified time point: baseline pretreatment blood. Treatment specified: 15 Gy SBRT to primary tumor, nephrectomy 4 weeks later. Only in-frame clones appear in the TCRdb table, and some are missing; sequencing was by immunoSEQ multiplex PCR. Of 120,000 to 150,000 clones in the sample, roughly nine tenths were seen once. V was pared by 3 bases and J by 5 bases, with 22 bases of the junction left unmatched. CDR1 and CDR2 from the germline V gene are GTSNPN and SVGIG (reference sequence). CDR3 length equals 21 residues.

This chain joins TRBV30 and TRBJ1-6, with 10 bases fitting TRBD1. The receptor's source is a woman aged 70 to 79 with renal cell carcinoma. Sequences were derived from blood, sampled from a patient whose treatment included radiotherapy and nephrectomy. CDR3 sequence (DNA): TGTGCCTGGAGCTTTCGCCCGAGGACAGGGGGTATCTGGGAGAATAATTCACCCCTCCACTTT. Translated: CAWSFRPRTGGIWENNSPLHF.